The present T cell receptor beta chain was sequenced within a study of cytomegalovirus exposure and HLA in healthy donors. Study findings and constraints: Presence/absence analyses rested on an assumption that sequencing depth was roughly uniform across donors. Donor immune exposure was known only as CMV serostatus.

Both 60 Vbeta primers and 13 Jbeta primers went into the PCR. Repertoires were generated with immunoSEQ multiplex PCR, while TCRdb's copy carries only in-frame clones and drops some. The sample has 130,000 to 150,000 clones, around 83% seen once. CDR1 MNHEY and CDR2 SVGAGI come from the germline V gene. This CDR3 spans 16 amino acids. A remark on this clone: Its antigen is not known.

The chain joins TRBV6-5 to TRBJ2-5, with a tentative D call TRBD2 (6 bases). The assigned J gene may be wrong: the sequence end matches TRBJ2-7 better. The sequence derives from a man aged 35-49 years in good health and CMV-seropositive. What was sequenced was PBMCs. The CDR3 region has the DNA TGTGCCAGCAGTTACTCGGGCGGGAAATACTCCTACGAGCAGTACTTC. Amino acid sequence: CASSYSGGKYSYEQYF.